This T cell receptor (beta chain) came from a study of Ad26.COV2.S vaccination and SARS-CoV-2 variants. Study results and caveats: Placebo and vaccine recipients had non-spike TCR breadth that was similar. Spike-specific TCR breadth was greater in vaccine than placebo recipients. There was a possibility that the TCR breadth and depth analyses underestimated total T cell responses. Post-vaccination spike-specific CD8+ and CD4+ T cell responses reportedly had substantial breadth.

Concerning this clone itself: Its antigen remains unknown.

The V gene end was trimmed by 2 bases and the J gene end by 8 bases; junction bases not matched to a gene: 10. The CDR3 is 15 residues long. The germline V gene encodes CDR1 MNHEY and CDR2 SVGAGI. TCRdb keeps only in-frame clones here, not all; method: immunoSEQ multiplex PCR. The sample includes 300,000 to 400,000 clones, under 95% of them seen just once. The sequence came from a human donor who had recovered from COVID-19. Source: peripheral blood, taken after recovery from COVID-19. The chain recombines TRBV6-5 with TRBJ1-2; 8 bases fit TRBD1. In nucleotides, the CDR3 is TGTGCCAGCAGTTACGCCAACAGGGGGATGTGGGGCTACACCTTC. Protein product: CASSYANRGMWGYTF.